What follows are 10 T cell receptor beta chains derived from one specimen sequenced in a study of shared clonotypes between healthy human individuals. The data were produced by immunoSEQ multiplex PCR, yet TCRdb's version contains in-frame clones alone and is incomplete. The sample shows about 960,000 clones, around three quarters of them seen only once. The sequencing sample was made of memory CD4+ T cells sorted from blood. The sample's subset: CD45RA-negative fraction. These receptors all come from a man aged 18 to 29 in good health.

This sequence joins TRBV4-1 and TRBJ2-1; perhaps D is TRBD1 or TRBD2 (6 bases each). Germline-derived CDR1 and CDR2 are MGHRA and YSYEKL. The CDR3 spans 14 residues. V lost 6 bases and J lost 2, with 11 bases in between. The CDR3 loop reads CASSGGPTYNEQFF. In DNA form, the CDR3 reads TGCGCCAGCAGTGGGGGGCCGACCTACAATGAGCAGTTCTTC.

J is TRBJ1-2 and V is TRBV7-2; D uncertain. Trimming removed 1 base at V and 4 bases at J, with 19 bases between. Per germline, CDR1 SGHTA and CDR2 FQGNSA. The CDR3 is 17 amino acids. For the CDR3, the DNA is TGTGCCAGCAGCTTAGGCCACCATAGCGGTCTCAGCTATGGCTACACCTTC. This gives the protein CASSLGHHSGLSYGYTF.

This clone appeared a single time. This chain joins TRBV5-1 and TRBJ2-7, with 9 bases matching TRBD1. Germline V gene data show CDR1 as SGHRS and CDR2 as YFSETQ. The CDR3 has 14 residues. Trimming cost V 7 bases and J 0 bases; bases outside gene matches: 5. CDR3 coding DNA: TGCGCCAGCCGGCGGGGACAGGGCTCCTACGAGCAGTACTTC. Translating gives CASRRGQGSYEQYF.

CDR3 amino acids: CASSLGGLAVNNEQFF. The CDR3 region has the DNA TGTGCCAGCAGCTTAGGCGGACTAGCAGTAAACAATGAGCAGTTCTTC. The chain carries TRBV7-3 and TRBJ2-1; TRBD2 agrees at 8 bases. V lost 2 bases and J lost 5; bases outside the gene matches: 8. The germline V gene has CDR1 SGHTA and CDR2 FQGTGA. CDR3 length: 16 amino acids.

The V and J genes are TRBV18 and TRBJ2-1; D could derive from TRBD1 or TRBD2 (5 bases each). V lost 3 bases and J lost 9, with 15 bases in between. CDR3 size: 14 residues. Germline values: CDR1 KGHSH, CDR2 LQKENI. Here the CDR3 DNA reads TGTGCCAGCTCACCCGGGCTAGGGGACGGTGAGCAGTTCTTC. This codes for CASSPGLGDGEQFF. The full variable domain, with the rest looked up from reference TRBV18 and TRBJ2-1, is NAGVMQNPRHLVRRRGQEARLRCSPMKGHSHVYWYRQLPEEGLKFMVYLQKENIIDESGMPKERFSAEFPKEGPSILRIQQVVRGDSAAYFCASSPGLGDGEQFFGPGTRLTVL.

This CDR3 is CASSLRAPIEGEKLFF. DNA of the CDR3: TGTGCCAGCAGTTTAAGGGCCCCCATTGAGGGTGAAAAACTGTTTTTT. The chain uses TRBV28 and TRBJ1-4; D is unresolved. Between the trimmed V and J ends, which lost 2 bases and 7 bases, there was a span of 17 bases. The CDR3 extends over 16 amino acids. CDR1 MDHEN and CDR2 SYDVKM come from the germline V gene.

The chain has TRBV6-1 and TRBJ1-5; no firm D call. The germline V gene has CDR1 MNHNS and CDR2 SASEGT. This CDR3 has 14 residues. Trimming took off 2 bases at V and 7 bases at J, with 12 bases between the two ends. The CDR3 region has the DNA TGTGCCAGCAGTGAACCCCGAGTTGGGCAGCCCCAGCATTTT. As protein: CASSEPRVGQPQHF.

The chain joins TRBV7-9 to TRBJ1-4; the D gene is possibly TRBD1 (6 bases). The CDR3 contains 18 residues. Germline CDR1 reads SEHNR; CDR2 reads FQNEAQ (reference sequence). Trimming cost V 1 base and J 7 bases, with 22 bases left between them. The CDR3 DNA sequence: TGTGCCAGCAGCTTAGTATCGGGGGCTGCGCGGTCTGGTGAAAAACTGTTTTTT. Translating gives CASSLVSGAARSGEKLFF.

This clone was seen more than once but under ten times. CDR3 nucleotides: TGTGCTTCACAGGGGTCCGGGGAGCTGTTTTTT. Its protein is CASQGSGELFF. The chain carries TRBV30 and TRBJ2-2, with 7 bases identical to TRBD1. CDR3 length equals 11 residues. Germline V gives CDR1 GTSNPN, CDR2 SVGIG (reference sequence).

V usage is TRBV9 and J usage is TRBJ2-2; D might be TRBD1 (6 bases). CDR1 SGDLS and CDR2 YYNGEE come from the germline V gene. This CDR3 contains 15 residues. Trimming took off 4 bases at V and 6 bases at J, with 16 bases between the two ends. CDR3 bases: TGTGCCAGCAGCCCCCTGGGGGCCTACGCCGGGGAGCTGTTTTTT. Translation: CASSPLGAYAGELFF.